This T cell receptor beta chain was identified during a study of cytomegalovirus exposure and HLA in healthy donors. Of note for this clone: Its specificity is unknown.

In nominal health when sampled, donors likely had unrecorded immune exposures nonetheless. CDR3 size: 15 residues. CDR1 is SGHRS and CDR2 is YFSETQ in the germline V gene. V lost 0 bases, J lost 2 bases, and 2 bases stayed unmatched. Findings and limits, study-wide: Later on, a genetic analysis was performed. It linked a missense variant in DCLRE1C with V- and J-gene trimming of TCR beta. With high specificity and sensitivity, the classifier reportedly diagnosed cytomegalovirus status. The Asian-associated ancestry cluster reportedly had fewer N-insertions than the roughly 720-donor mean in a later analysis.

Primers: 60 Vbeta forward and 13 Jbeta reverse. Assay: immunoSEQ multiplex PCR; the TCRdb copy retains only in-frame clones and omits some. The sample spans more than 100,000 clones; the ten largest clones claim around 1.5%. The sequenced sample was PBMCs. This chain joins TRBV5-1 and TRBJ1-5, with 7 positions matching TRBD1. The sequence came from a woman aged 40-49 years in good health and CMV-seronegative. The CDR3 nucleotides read TGCGCCAGCAGCTTGGGACAGGGAGGCAATCAGCCCCAGCATTTT. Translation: CASSLGQGGNQPQHF.